The TCR beta chain under discussion was sequenced for a study of blood T cells in healthy people across ages. It was with a sample-barcoded 5' primer and a J-beta primer mix that a second PCR of roughly 7 to 12 cycles was run. TCRdb called the 5' RACE reads again in MiXCR, with one record for every CDR3 protein. In the table there are over 1.5 million distinct CDR3 sequences, around 50% of which are singletons. Trimming removed 5 bases at V and 5 bases at J, with 15 bases between. The CDR3 sequence is 14 residues long. The V gene is TRBV12-3 or TRBV12-4, the J gene TRBJ2-5; D possibly corresponds to TRBD2 (5 bases). The origin of this receptor is a woman aged 40-49 years in good health. The sequenced sample was blood. In DNA, the CDR3 is TGTGCCAGCAGTGTTGAACGGGGTGGTGAGACCCAGTACTTC. As protein: CASSVERGGETQYF.